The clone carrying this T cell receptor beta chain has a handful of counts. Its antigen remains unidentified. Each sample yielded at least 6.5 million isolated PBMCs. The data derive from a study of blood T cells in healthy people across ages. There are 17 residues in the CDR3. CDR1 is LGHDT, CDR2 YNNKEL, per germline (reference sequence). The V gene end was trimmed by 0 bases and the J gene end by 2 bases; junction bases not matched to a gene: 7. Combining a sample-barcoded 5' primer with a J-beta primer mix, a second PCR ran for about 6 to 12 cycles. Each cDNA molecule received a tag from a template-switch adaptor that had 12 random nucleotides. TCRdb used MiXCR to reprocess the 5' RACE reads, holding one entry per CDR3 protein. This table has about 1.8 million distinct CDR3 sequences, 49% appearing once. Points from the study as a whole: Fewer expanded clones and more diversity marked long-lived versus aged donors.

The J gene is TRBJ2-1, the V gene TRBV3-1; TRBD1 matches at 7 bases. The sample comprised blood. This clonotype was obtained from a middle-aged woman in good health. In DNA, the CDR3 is TGTGCCAGCAGCCAAGAGGCACCTGGGACAGCCTACAATGAGCAGTTCTTC. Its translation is CASSQEAPGTAYNEQFF.